A single sample gave rise to the 17 T cell receptor beta chains below, sequenced in a study of cytomegalovirus exposure and HLA in healthy donors. The study ran its PCR with 60 Vbeta and 13 Jbeta primers. Clones were sequenced by immunoSEQ multiplex PCR, and TCRdb holds only the in-frame ones, with some missing. The sample lists under 150,000 clones, 80% seen once, with about 2.5% in the top ten. Input material: PBMCs. These receptors were collected from a man between 25 and 39 years old in good health and CMV-seronegative.

The rearrangement uses TRBV18 and TRBJ1-3; 8 bases are shared with TRBD1. The junction had 3 bases not matched to a gene; V was cut back by 3 bases and J by 2 bases. This CDR3 has 15 amino acids. In germline, CDR1 is KGHSH, CDR2 LQKENI. Written as DNA, the CDR3 is TGTGCCAGCTCACCCGGACAGGGTCCTGGAAACACCATATATTTT. Protein: CASSPGQGPGNTIYF.

The chain combines TRBV28 with TRBJ2-3, with D possibly TRBD2 on 7 matching bases. Trimming removed 7 bases from V and 0 bases from J, with 11 bases in between. The CDR3 is made up of 14 amino acids. Germline CDR1 is MDHEN and CDR2 is SYDVKM. The CDR3 region is CASTSGGSTDTQYF. CDR3 coding DNA: TGTGCCAGCACCTCGGGGGGCAGCACAGATACGCAGTATTTT.

The CDR3 protein is CASSIPRPGISGNTIYF. CDR3 nucleotides: TGTGCCAGTAGTATCCCCCGCCCAGGGATCTCTGGAAACACCATATATTTT. The rearrangement links TRBV19 to TRBJ1-3; weak D call: TRBD1 (5 bases). Trimming removed 3 bases at V and 0 bases at J, with 15 bases between. The CDR3 covers 17 residues. CDR1 and CDR2 (germline): LNHDA, SQIVND (reference sequence).

This sequence joins TRBV4-1 and TRBJ1-2; D not certain. The CDR3 consists of 17 residues. V lost 2 bases, J lost 0 bases, and 16 bases lay in between. Germline V gene sequence: CDR1 MGHRA, CDR2 YSYEKL. The CDR3 region is CASSQSSLRTANYGYTF. The CDR3 nucleotides are TGCGCCAGCAGCCAATCATCGTTACGCACAGCTAACTATGGCTACACCTTC.

This clone has only a few counts. The chain links TRBV6-5 to TRBJ1-5; a possible D gene is TRBD1 (6 bases). Germline V lookup: CDR1 MNHEY, CDR2 SVGAGI. This CDR3 has 14 amino acids. The germline V and J ends were trimmed by 2 bases and 3 bases, with 8 bases remaining between them. CDR3 bases: TGTGCCAGCAGTTACGGACAGTCCAATCAGCCCCAGCATTTT. This translates into CASSYGQSNQPQHF.

The chain has TRBV11-2 and TRBJ2-5; D is undetermined. CDR1 SGHAT and CDR2 FQNNGV come from the germline V gene. This CDR3 spans 12 amino acids. V was shortened by 5 bases and J by 5 bases, with 9 bases between the two germline ends. The CDR3 coding sequence is TGTGCCAGCAGCCAAGCGATCGAGACCCAGTACTTC. Translation gives CASSQAIETQYF.

The chain links TRBV7-6 to TRBJ2-7; no reliable D call. Germline V gives CDR1 SGHVS, CDR2 FNYEAQ. The CDR3 length is 15 residues. Trimming cost V 5 bases and J 4 bases, with 18 bases left between them. The CDR3 here is CASSPSVASNYEQYF. CDR3 DNA: TGTGCCAGCAGCCCCTCGGTAGCTTCTAATTACGAGCAGTACTTC.

As DNA, the CDR3 is TGTGCCTGGAGTGTATTTTCCAGGGGGGCGCAGTATTTT. Protein: CAWSVFSRGAQYF. The V call is TRBV30, the J call TRBJ2-3; tentatively, D is TRBD1 (7 bases). Per germline, CDR1 GTSNPN and CDR2 SVGIG (reference sequence). This CDR3 spans 13 amino acids. V dropped 0 bases and J dropped 10 bases, with 14 bases sitting between them. Full variable domain (missing parts from reference TRBV30 and TRBJ2-3): SQTIHQWPATLVQPVGSPLSLECTVEGTSNPNLYWYRQAAGRGLQLLFYSVGIGQISSEVPQNLSASRPQDRQFILSSKKLLLSDSGFYLCAWSVFSRGAQYFGPGTRLTVL.

This clone was observed a single time. This sequence joins TRBV5-4 and TRBJ2-3; weak D call: TRBD2 (6 bases). The germline V and J ends were trimmed by 5 bases and 6 bases, with 19 bases remaining between them. Germline V gene data show CDR1 as SGHNT and CDR2 as YYREEE (reference sequence). CDR3 length: 15 amino acids. The CDR3 loop is CASSIKVREGDTQYF. The CDR3 bases are TGTGCCAGCAGTATTAAGGTGCGGGAAGGGGATACGCAGTATTTT.

This clone was counted a single time. The V gene is TRBV30, the J gene TRBJ1-1; 10 bases line up with TRBD1. Germline assignment: CDR1 GTSNPN and CDR2 SVGIG (reference sequence). With 3 bases clipped from V and 1 base from J, the junction kept 2 bases outside the gene matches. The CDR3 runs to 14 residues. CDR3 DNA: TGTGCCTGGAGGTGGACAGGGGGGAACACTGAAGCTTTCTTT. Residues: CAWRWTGGNTEAFF.

The table lists this clone with a count of one. CDR3 in amino acids: CASRPQGLAGEADTQYF. The CDR3 nucleotides are TGTGCCAGTAGGCCCCAAGGACTAGCGGGAGAGGCAGATACGCAGTATTTT. V is TRBV19 and J is TRBJ2-3; 13 positions match TRBD2. Per germline, CDR1 LNHDA and CDR2 SQIVND (reference sequence). The CDR3 has 17 residues. With 6 bases clipped from V and 4 bases from J, the junction kept 10 bases outside the gene matches.

The V gene is TRBV9, the J gene TRBJ2-7; maybe TRBD2 (5 bases). The CDR3 consists of 14 residues. The V end was cut by 3 bases, the J end by 0 bases, with 10 bases between. Germline values: CDR1 SGDLS, CDR2 YYNGEE. The CDR3, as DNA: TGTGCCAGCAGCGCTGAACGGGGCTCCTACGAGCAGTACTTC. This encodes CASSAERGSYEQYF.

This clone has just a few counts. The chain carries TRBV18 and TRBJ1-1, with D hard to call. This CDR3 is 15 amino acids long. Germline CDR1 is KGHSH and CDR2 is LQKENI. V was trimmed by 2 bases and J by 0 bases, leaving 10 bases between them. In nucleotides, the CDR3 is TGTGCCAGCTCACCATTCGCAGACATGAACACTGAAGCTTTCTTT. Translating it yields CASSPFADMNTEAFF. The whole variable domain, filled in from reference TRBV18 and TRBJ1-1, reads NAGVMQNPRHLVRRRGQEARLRCSPMKGHSHVYWYRQLPEEGLKFMVYLQKENIIDESGMPKERFSAEFPKEGPSILRIQQVVRGDSAAYFCASSPFADMNTEAFFGQGTRLTVV.

The rearrangement joins TRBV10-1 to TRBJ2-5, with 9 bases aligning to TRBD2. The CDR3 consists of 21 residues. In germline, CDR1 is WNHNN, CDR2 SYGVQD (reference sequence). The V gene end was trimmed by 7 bases and the J gene end by 1 base; junction bases not matched to a gene: 25. The CDR3 protein is CASITGGLLITSGSPQETQYF. The CDR3 bases are TGCGCCAGCATTACGGGGGGCCTCCTCATTACTAGCGGGTCCCCCCAAGAGACCCAGTACTTC.

This chain connects TRBV2 to TRBJ2-1, with D maybe TRBD2 (6 bases). Trimming removed 2 bases from V and 0 bases from J, with 8 bases in between. Germline assignment: CDR1 SNHLY and CDR2 FYNNEI. CDR3 size: 15 residues. The CDR3 spells CASSESTSSYNEQFF. The CDR3 coding sequence is TGTGCCAGCAGTGAATCGACTAGCTCCTACAATGAGCAGTTCTTC.

The J gene is TRBJ2-7, the V gene TRBV30; tentative D call: TRBD2 (6 bases). V gave up 0 bases and J gave up 0 bases, with 9 bases separating them. The CDR3 loop spans 14 amino acids. Germline V gene lookup returns CDR1 GTSNPN and CDR2 SVGIG (reference sequence). CDR3 bases: TGTGCCTGGAGTGTACAGGAGGGCTCCTACGAGCAGTACTTC. Translation gives CAWSVQEGSYEQYF.

The V call is TRBV15, the J call TRBJ1-2; possible D gene TRBD1, 6 bases. Germline CDR1 is LNHNV and CDR2 is YYDKDF (reference sequence). The CDR3 extends over 15 amino acids. V lost 0 bases and J lost 7, with 15 bases in between. The CDR3 nucleotides are TGTGCCACCAGCAGAGATAGTCAGGGGTTACGTGGCTACACCTTC. Amino acid sequence: CATSRDSQGLRGYTF.